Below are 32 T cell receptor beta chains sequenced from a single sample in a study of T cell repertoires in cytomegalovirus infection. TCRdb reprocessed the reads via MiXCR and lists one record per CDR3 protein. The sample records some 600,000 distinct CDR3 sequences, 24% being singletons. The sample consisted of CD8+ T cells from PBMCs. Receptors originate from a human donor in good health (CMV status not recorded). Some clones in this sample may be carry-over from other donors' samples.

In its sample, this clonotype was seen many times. Here the CDR3 reads CASSFWRQYSYNEQFF. The CDR3 bases are TGTGCCAGCAGCTTCTGGAGACAGTACTCCTACAATGAGCAGTTCTTC. This chain joins TRBV7-9 and TRBJ2-1, with D tentatively TRBD1 (5 bases). The CDR3 is made up of 16 amino acids. Looked up from germline, CDR1 is SEHNR and CDR2 is FQNEAQ (reference sequence). V lost 3 bases and J lost 0, with 12 bases in between.

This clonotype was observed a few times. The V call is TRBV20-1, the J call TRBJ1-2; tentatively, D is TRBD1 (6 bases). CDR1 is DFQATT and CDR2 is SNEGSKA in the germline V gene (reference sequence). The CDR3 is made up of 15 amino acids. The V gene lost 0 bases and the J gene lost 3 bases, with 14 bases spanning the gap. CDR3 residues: CSARDRGQGHYGYTF. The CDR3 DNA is TGCAGTGCTAGAGATAGGGGACAAGGTCACTATGGCTACACCTTC.

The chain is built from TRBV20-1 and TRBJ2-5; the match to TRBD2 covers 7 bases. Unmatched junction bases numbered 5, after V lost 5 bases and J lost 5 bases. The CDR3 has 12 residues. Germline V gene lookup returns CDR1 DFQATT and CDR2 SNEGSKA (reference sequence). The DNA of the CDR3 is TGCAGTGCTGACGGGGGGTGGGAGACCCAGTACTTC. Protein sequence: CSADGGWETQYF.

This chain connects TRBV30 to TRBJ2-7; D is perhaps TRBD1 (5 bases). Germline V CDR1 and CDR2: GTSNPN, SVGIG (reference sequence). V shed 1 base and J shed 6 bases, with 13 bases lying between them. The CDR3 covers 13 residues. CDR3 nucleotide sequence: TGTGCCTGGAGTGGACAGCGAAGATTCGAGCAGTACTTC. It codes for CAWSGQRRFEQYF.

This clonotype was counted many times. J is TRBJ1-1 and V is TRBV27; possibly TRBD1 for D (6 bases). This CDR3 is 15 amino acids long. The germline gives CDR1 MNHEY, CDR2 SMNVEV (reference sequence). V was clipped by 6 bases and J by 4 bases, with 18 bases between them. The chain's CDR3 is CASSRATGRGTEAFF. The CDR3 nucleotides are TGTGCCAGCAGCCGGGCCACAGGGCGGGGCACTGAAGCTTTCTTT.

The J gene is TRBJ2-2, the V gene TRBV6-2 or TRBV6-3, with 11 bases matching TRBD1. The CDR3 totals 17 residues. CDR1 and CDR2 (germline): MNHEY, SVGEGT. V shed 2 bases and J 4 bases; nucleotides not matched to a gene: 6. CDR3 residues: CASSYPGQGDFTGELFF. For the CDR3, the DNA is TGTGCCAGCAGTTACCCGGGACAGGGGGATTTCACCGGGGAGCTGTTTTTT.

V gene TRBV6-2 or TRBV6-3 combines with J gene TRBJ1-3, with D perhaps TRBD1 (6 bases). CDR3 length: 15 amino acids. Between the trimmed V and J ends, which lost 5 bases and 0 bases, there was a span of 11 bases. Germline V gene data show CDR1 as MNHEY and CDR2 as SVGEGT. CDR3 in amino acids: CASSGGQSSGNTIYF. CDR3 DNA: TGTGCCAGCAGTGGGGGACAATCCTCTGGAAACACCATATATTTT.

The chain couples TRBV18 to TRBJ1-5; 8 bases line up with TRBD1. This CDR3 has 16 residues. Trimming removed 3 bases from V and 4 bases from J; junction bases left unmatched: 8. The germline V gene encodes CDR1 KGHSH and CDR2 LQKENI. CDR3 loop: CASSPRAGGENQPQHF. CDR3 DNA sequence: TGTGCCAGCTCACCTAGGGCAGGGGGCGAAAATCAGCCCCAGCATTTT.

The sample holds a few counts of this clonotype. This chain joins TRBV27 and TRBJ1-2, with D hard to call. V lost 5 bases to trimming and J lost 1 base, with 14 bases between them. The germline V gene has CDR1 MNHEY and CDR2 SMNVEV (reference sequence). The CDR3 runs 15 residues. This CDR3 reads CASSPAGELNYGYTF. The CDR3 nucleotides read TGTGCCAGCAGTCCTGCAGGCGAGCTTAACTATGGCTACACCTTC.

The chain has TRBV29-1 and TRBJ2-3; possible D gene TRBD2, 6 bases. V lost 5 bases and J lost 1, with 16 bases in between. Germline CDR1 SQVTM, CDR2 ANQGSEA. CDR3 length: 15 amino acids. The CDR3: CSVTGRDFRTDTQYF. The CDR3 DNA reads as TGCAGCGTTACTGGGCGGGACTTTCGCACAGATACGCAGTATTTT.

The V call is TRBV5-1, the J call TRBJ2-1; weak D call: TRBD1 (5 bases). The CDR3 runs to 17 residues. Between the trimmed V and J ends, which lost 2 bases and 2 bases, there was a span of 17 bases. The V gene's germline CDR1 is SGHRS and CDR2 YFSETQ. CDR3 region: CASSFLSGPETYNEQFF. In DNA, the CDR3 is TGCGCCAGCAGCTTTCTCTCAGGGCCCGAGACCTACAATGAGCAGTTCTTC.

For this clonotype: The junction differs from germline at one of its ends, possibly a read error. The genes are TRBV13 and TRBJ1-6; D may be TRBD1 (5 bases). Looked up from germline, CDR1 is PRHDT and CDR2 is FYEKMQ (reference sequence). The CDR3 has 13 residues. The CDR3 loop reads CAGSWGPTGPLHF. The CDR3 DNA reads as TGTGCCGGCAGCTGGGGACCGACCGGACCCCTCCACTTT. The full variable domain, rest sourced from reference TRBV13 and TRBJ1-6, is AAGVIQSPRHLIKEKRETATLKCYPIPRHDTVYWYQQGPGQDPQFLISFYEKMQSDKGSIPDRFSAQQFSDYHSELNMSSLELGDSALYFCAGSWGPTGPLHFGNGTRLTVT.

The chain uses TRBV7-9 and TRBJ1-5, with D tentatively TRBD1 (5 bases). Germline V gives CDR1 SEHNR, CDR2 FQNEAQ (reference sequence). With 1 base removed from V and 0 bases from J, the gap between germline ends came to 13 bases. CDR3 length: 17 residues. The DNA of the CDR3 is TGTGCCAGCAGCTTAGGGGGACCGCGTTATAGCAATCAGCCCCAGCATTTT. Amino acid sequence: CASSLGGPRYSNQPQHF.

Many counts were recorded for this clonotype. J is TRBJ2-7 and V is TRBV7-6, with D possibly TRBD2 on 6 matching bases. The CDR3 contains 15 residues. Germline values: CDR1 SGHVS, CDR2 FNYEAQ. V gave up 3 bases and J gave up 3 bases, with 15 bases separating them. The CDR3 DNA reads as TGTGCCAGCAGCTTCGGGGTCCCTAGCGTCTACGAGCAGTACTTC. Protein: CASSFGVPSVYEQYF.

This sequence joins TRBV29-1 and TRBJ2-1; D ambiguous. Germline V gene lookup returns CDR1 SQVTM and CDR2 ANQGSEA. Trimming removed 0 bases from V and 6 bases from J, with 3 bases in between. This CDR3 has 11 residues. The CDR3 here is CSVEEANEQFF. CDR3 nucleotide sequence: TGCAGCGTTGAAGAGGCCAATGAGCAGTTCTTC.

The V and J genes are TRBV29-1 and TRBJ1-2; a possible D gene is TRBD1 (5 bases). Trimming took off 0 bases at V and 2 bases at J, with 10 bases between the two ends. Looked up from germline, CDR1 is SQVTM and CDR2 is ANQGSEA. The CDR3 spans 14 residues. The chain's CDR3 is CSVEERGSNYGYTF. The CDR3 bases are TGCAGCGTTGAAGAAAGGGGCAGCAACTATGGCTACACCTTC.

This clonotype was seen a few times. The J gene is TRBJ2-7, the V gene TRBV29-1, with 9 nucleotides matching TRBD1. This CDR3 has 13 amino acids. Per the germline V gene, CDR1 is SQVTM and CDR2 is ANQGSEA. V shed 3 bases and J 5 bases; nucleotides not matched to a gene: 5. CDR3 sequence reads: CSVDPTGGNEQYF. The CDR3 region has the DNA TGCAGCGTTGATCCGACAGGGGGGAACGAGCAGTACTTC.

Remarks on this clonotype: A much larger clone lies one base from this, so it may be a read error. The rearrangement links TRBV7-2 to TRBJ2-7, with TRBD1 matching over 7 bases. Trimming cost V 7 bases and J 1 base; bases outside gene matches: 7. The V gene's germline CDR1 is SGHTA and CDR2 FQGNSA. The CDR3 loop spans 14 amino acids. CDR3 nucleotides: TGTGCCAGCACTCCGACAGGGATTTCCTACGAGCAGTACTTC. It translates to CASTPTGISYEQYF.

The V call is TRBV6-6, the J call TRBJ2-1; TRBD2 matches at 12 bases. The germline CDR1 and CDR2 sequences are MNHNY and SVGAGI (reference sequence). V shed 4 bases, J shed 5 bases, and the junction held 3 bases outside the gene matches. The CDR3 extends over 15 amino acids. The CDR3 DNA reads TGTGCCAGCAGTTGGACTAGCGGGGAGAACAATGAGCAGTTCTTC. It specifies CASSWTSGENNEQFF.

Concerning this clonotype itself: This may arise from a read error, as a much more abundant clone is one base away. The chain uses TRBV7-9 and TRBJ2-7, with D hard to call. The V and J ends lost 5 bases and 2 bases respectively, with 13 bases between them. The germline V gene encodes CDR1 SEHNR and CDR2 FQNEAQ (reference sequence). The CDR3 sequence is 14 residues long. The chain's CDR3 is CASSPSARAYEQYV. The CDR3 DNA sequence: TGTGCCAGCAGCCCCTCCGCAAGGGCCTACGAGCAGTACGTC.

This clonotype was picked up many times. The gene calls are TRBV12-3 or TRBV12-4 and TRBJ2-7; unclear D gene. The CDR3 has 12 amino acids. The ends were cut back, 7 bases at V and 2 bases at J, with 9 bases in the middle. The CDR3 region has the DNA TGTGCCAGCACGGCGCTTCCCTACGAGCAGTACTTC. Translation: CASTALPYEQYF.

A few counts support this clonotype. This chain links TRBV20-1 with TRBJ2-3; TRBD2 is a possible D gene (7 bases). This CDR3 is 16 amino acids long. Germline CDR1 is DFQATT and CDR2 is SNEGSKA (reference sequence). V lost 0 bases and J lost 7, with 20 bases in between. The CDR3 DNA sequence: TGCAGTGCTAGAGATTACAGCGGGGACACCGTCCATACGCAGTATTTT. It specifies CSARDYSGDTVHTQYF.

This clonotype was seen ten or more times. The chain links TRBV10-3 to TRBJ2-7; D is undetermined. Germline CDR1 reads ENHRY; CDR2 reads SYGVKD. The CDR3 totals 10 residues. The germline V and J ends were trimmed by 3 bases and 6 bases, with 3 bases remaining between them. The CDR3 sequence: CAISEGEQYF. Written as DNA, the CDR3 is TGTGCCATCAGTGAAGGCGAGCAGTACTTC.

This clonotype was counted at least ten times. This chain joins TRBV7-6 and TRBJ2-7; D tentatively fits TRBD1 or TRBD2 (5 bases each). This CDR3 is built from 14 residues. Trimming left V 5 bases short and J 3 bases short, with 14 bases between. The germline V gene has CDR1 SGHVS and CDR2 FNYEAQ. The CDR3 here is CASSPSGDVYEQYF. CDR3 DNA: TGTGCCAGCAGCCCATCCGGGGACGTCTACGAGCAGTACTTC.

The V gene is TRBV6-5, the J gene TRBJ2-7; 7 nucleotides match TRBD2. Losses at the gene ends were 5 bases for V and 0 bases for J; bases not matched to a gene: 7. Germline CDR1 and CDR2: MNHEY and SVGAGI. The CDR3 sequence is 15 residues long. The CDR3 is CASSTTGGLSYEQYF. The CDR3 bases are TGTGCCAGCAGTACGACGGGGGGTCTCTCCTACGAGCAGTACTTC.

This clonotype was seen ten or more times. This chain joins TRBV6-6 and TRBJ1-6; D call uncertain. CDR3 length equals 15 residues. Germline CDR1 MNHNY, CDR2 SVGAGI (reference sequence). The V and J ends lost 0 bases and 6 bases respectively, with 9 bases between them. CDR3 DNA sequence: TGTGCCAGCAGTTACTCGACCGGGAGTAATTCACCCCTCCACTTT. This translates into CASSYSTGSNSPLHF.

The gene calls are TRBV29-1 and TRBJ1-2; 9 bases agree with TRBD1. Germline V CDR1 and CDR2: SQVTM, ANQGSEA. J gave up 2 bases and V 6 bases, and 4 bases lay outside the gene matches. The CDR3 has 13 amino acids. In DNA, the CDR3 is TGCAGCGTCCAAGGGACAGGGAACTATGGCTACACCTTC. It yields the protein CSVQGTGNYGYTF.

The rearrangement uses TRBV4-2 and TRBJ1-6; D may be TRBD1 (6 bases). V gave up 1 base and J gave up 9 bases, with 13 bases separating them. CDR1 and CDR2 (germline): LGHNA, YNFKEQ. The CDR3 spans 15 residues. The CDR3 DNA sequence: TGTGCCAGCAGCCAAGTTTACAGGGCAAGTTCACCCCTCCACTTT. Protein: CASSQVYRASSPLHF.

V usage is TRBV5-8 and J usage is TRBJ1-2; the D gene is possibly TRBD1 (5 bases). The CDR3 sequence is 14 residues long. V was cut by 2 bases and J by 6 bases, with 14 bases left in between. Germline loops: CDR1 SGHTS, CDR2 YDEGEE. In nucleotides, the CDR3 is TGTGCCAGCAGCTTACCCAGGGTGCGAGATGGCTACACCTTC. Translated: CASSLPRVRDGYTF. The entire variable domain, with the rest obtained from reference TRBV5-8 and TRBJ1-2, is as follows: EAGVTQSPTHLIKTRGQQATLRCSPISGHTSVYWYQQALGLGLQFLLWYDEGEERNRGNFPPRFSGRQFPNYSSELNVNALELEDSALYLCASSLPRVRDGYTFGSGTRLTVV.

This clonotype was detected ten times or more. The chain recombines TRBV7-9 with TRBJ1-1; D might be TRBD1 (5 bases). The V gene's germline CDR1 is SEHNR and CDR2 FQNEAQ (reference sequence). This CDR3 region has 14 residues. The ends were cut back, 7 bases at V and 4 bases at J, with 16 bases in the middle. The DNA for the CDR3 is TGTGCCAGCACCTCGCCCCAGGGTGGCACTGAAGCTTTCTTT. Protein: CASTSPQGGTEAFF.

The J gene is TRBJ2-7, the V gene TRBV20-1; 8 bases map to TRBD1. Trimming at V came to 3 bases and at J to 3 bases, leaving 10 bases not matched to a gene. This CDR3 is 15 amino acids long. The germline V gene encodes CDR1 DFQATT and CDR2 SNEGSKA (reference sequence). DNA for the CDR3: TGCAGTGCTAGTGACAGGGGCTTCTCTGTCTACGAGCAGTACTTC. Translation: CSASDRGFSVYEQYF.

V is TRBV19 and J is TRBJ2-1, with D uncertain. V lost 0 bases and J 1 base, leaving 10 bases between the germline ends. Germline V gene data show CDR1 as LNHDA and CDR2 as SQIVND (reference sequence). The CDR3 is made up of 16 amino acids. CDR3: CASSIDLARSYNEQFF. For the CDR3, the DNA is TGTGCCAGTAGTATAGATCTGGCTAGGTCCTACAATGAGCAGTTCTTC.